This T cell receptor beta chain was profiled in a study of shared T cell receptors in the human thymus. This clone was seen only a few times. Sequencing was performed with immunoSEQ multiplex PCR; in TCRdb, only in-frame clones are kept and a portion is missing. The table shows over 650,000 clones, with around 87% occurring only once. CDR3 size: 17 residues. Germline assignment: CDR1 MDHEN and CDR2 SYDVKM. The V segment lost 5 bases and the J segment 5 bases; nucleotides outside the gene matches: 15. These same data were also listed under a study on human thymus T cells. That source reports: The donor group consisted of healthy Finnish infants who were having corrective surgery for congenital heart defects. Thymic tissue was derived from resections collected during corrective heart surgery. Seemingly biased V and J gene usage marked thymic and blood repertoires. A high degree of thymic repertoire overlap among unrelated individuals was reported in related research.

This TCR was recovered from a boy younger than two with a congenital heart defect. This chain joins TRBV28 and TRBJ2-1; 7 nucleotides line up with TRBD2. The sample taken for sequencing was thymocytes. The CDR3 reads CASSVRFRGGSNNEQFF. CDR3 nucleotide sequence: TGTGCCAGCAGTGTTCGCTTTCGGGGCGGGAGCAACAATGAGCAGTTCTTC.